This T cell receptor (beta chain) was profiled in a study of vaccination effects on CD4 cells after COVID-19. The wider study: The median interval between the second dose and post-vaccine sampling was 72 days. Study outcomes and limitations: Researchers reported few convalescent patients and no early post-infection timepoints in the study. Healthy vaccinees' vaccine-induced clones included only 1 of 255 that recognized common cold coronaviruses.

Turning to this clone: Antigen specificity is unknown.

Researchers isolated CD4+ T cells once approximately ten days of culture had elapsed. BNT162b2 vaccine or mRNA-1273 vaccine was given to participants in two doses. Nobody among the vaccine recipients had prior SARS-CoV-2 infection (nucleocapsid antibodies were negative). Assay: immunoSEQ multiplex PCR; the TCRdb copy retains only in-frame clones and omits some. The sample consists of fewer than 60,000 clones, approximately 72% of them appearing once. Germline V gene sequence: CDR1 MNHEY, CDR2 SVGAGI. J was trimmed by 4 bases and V by 5 bases; bases with no gene match: 8. The CDR3 has 15 residues. The sample in question was CD4+ T cells from PBMCs cultured without peptide, obtained after COVID-19 vaccination. This chain uses TRBV6-5 with TRBJ2-1; 7 positions agree with TRBD2. The receptor was derived from a human donor who received a COVID-19 vaccine. DNA of the CDR3: TGTGCCAGCAGTCCTTCGGGGGGAGGATACAATGAGCAGTTCTTC. Translation: CASSPSGGGYNEQFF.